Sequencing of this TCR beta chain was carried out in a study of T-cell memory formation after mild COVID-19. Study-level information: TCR clusters were mostly confined to one donor each.

Germline CDR1 and CDR2: LGHNA and YNFKEQ. V was pared by 1 base and J by 0 bases, with 10 bases between. The CDR3 covers 16 residues. TCRdb re-called the 5' RACE reads with MiXCR, one entry per CDR3 protein. The sample contains roughly 250,000 distinct CDR3 sequences, over 15% of which appear only once. General study results and limits: Most CD4+ clones that shrank were in CM and EM, while CD8+ ones turned up in EMRA. Clones that got smaller from day 15 to 85 had even CD4/CD8, while clones growing later tipped toward CD4+.

This clonotype was detected ten times or more. Its antigen is not known. The chain uses TRBV4-2 and TRBJ2-4; D ambiguous. The receptor was isolated from a man aged 18 to 29 who had mild COVID-19 (a few samples of this study predate the infection). Cell type and time point are not known. The sample consisted of PBMCs or a T cell subset sorted from them (not recorded which). CDR3 bases: TGTGCCAGCAGCCAAGGTTCCCAACTAGCCAAAAACATTCAGTACTTC. Translation gives CASSQGSQLAKNIQYF.